This T cell receptor beta chain came from a study of blood T cell repertoires in COVID-19. This clone was picked up a small number of times. Per the germline V gene, CDR1 is SGHNT and CDR2 is YYREEE (reference sequence). Trimming removed 2 bases at V and 8 bases at J, with 10 bases between. This CDR3 has 12 residues. Authors' analysis steps: Quantification of nucleated cells was approximated via reference gene primer amplification. Profiling relied on immunoSEQ multiplex PCR, and the TCRdb table lists in-frame clones only, not all of them. V and J calls and clone size follow that table, whereas D and trimming were derived from the DNA. The data contain some 160,000 clones, roughly 93% of them singletons.

What was sequenced was peripheral blood. This rearrangement joins TRBV5-4 to TRBJ1-2; no firm D call. The clonotype originates from a man aged 18 to 30 with acute or convalescent COVID-19. DNA for the CDR3: TGTGCCAGCAGCTTAAGACTCGAGGGCTACACCTTC. The encoded protein is CASSLRLEGYTF.